Below, one T cell receptor (beta chain) is given with its context. The antigen remains unidentified. The data originate from a study of shared clonotypes between healthy human individuals. Looking at the study overall: The study enrolled two women and three men aged 18 to 49. CD4 naive and memory got three plates each, CD8 naive two, CD8 memory one.

From germline, CDR1 is SGHRS and CDR2 YFSETQ. This CDR3 is 17 amino acids long. Trimming stripped 1 base from V and 5 bases from J, with 20 bases between. General study results and limits: Large sequencing depth failed to make sorted-subset sequencing complete, rarefaction showed.

An assay was performed, and its level was deep. Clones were sequenced by immunoSEQ multiplex PCR, and TCRdb holds only the in-frame ones, with some missing. This table has over a million clones, 70% to 80% appearing once. This receptor was obtained from a man aged 18 to 29 in good health. The V and J genes are TRBV5-1 and TRBJ2-3; D could derive from TRBD1 or TRBD2 (5 bases each). Sequences were obtained from memory CD4+ T cells sorted from blood. Subset of the sample: CD45RA-negative fraction. CDR3 residues: CASSLWGGQSTGDTQYF. The DNA of the CDR3 is TGCGCCAGCAGCTTGTGGGGCGGGCAGTCCACAGGAGATACGCAGTATTTT.